The T cell receptor (beta chain) under discussion was sequenced for a study of cytomegalovirus exposure and HLA in healthy donors. Overall study context: The roughly 120 validation repertoires used the same platform as the roughly 610 first-cohort repertoires, a later analysis reported.

CDR1 is SSHAT, CDR2 FNYEAQ, per germline (reference sequence). The CDR3 contains 15 residues. On this clone: The antigen is not known. Mismatch with germline at one junction end may stem from a read error.

Study-wide results and limits: According to reports, the classifier identified cytomegalovirus status with high specificity and sensitivity. Cytomegalovirus-associated status was assigned to 164 TCR beta chains.

The donors belonged to the approximately 130-subject validation cohort, separate from the approximately 700-subject first cohort. Generated by immunoSEQ multiplex PCR, the TCRdb table keeps only in-frame clones and is missing some. The table has tens of thousands of clones, approximately 93% seen once. V usage is TRBV7-7 and J usage is TRBJ2-1; the D gene is possibly TRBD1 (5 bases). The sequence came from a man in his late teens or twenties in good health and CMV-seronegative. Sequencing input: PBMCs. CDR3 DNA sequence: TGTGCTAGCAGCTCTTCAAGGGGTTTTGGCTATGAGCAGTTCTTC. Encoded protein: CASSSSRGFGYEQFF.